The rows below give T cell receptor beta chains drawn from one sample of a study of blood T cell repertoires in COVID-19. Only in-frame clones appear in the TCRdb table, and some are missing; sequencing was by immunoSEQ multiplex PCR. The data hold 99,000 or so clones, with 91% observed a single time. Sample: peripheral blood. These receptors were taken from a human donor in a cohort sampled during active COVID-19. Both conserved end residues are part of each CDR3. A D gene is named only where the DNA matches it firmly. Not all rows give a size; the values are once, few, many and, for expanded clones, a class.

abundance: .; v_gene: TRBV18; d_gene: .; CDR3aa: CASLSSGELPIYGYTF
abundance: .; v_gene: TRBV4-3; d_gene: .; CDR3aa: CASSQDFGGAPGNEKLFF
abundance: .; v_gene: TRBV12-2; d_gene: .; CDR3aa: CASRVSPRQSTSNQPQHF
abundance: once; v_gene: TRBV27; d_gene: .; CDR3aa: CASSFTREAKNIQYF
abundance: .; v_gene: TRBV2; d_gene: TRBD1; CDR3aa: CASRGTGWRGYTF
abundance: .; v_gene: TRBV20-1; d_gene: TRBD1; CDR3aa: CSGTGLREQYF
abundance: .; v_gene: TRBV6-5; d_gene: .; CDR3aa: CASSYSFQGPYEQYF
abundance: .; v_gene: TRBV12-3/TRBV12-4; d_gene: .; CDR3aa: CASSLYRNTEAFF
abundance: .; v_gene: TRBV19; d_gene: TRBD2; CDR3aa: CASSIAASGRFLDNEQFF
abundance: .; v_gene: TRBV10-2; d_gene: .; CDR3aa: CASSDSLNSNQPQHF
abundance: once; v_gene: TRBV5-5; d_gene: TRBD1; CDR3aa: CASSTTGNYNEQFF
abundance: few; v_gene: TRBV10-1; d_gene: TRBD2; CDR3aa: CASSEGGSGENEQFF
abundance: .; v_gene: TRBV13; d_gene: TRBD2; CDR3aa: CASSSGLDGHEQFF
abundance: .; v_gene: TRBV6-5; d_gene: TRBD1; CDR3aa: CASRPRDRVRNEQFF
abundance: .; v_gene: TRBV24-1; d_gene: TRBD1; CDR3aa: CATSGTGGANTQYF
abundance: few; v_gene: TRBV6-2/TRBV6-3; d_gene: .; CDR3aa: CASSIGHEGQPQHF
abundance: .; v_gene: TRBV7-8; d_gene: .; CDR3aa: CASSLRAGLQETQYF
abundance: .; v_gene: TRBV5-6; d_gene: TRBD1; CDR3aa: CASSWGQSKLFF
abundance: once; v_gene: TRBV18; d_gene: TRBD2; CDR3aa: CASSPPAGAHNEQFF
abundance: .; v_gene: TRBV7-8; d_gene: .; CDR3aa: CASSLGNRVNYEQYF
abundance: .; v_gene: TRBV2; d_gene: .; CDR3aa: CATTPGRANQPQHF
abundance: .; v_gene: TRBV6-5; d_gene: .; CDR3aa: CASGEGRYGYTF
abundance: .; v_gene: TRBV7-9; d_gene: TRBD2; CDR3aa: CASSLAGGQETQYF
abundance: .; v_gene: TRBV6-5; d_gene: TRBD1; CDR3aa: CASSYDQGAFGYTF
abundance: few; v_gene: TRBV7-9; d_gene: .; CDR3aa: CASSLRGLTSLEQYF
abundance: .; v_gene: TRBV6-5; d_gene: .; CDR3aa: CASSSRVGSYEQYF
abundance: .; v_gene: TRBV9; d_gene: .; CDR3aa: CASSATHGNYGYTF
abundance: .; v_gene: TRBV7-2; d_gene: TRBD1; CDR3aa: CASSFLGQGLEQYF
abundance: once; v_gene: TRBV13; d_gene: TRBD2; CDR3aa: CASSSREGQDEQYF
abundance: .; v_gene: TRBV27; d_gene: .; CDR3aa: CASSSGTQQETQYF
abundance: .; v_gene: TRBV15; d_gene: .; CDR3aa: CATSRDYADSPPYEQYF
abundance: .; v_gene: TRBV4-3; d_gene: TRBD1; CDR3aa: CASSQTGVTEAFF
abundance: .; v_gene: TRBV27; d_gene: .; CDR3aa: CASSLLSTGELFF
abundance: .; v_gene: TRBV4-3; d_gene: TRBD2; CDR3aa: CASSQDWLAGGMDEQFF
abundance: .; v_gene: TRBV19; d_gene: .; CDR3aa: CASSQRGQFSEAFF
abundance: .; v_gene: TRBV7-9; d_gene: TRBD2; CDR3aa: CASSLGSTSGYHQETQYF
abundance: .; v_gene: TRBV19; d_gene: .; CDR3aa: CASSRGLPSTQYF
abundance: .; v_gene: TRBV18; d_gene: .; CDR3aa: CASSPGGAKNIQYF
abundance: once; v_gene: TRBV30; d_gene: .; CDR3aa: CAWSGDLFTEAFF
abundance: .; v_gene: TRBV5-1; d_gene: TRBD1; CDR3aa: CASSLTIGYRGRRETQYF
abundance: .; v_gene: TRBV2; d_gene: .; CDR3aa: CASLGRDTQYF
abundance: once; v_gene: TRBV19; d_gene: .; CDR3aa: CASSLSRVGQAPYGYTF
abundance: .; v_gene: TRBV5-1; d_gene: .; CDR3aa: CDTKTGTNQETQYF
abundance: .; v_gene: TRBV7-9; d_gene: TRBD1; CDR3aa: CASSPSGTGNEQFF
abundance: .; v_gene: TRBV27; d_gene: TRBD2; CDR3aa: CASSSGLQLYNEQFF
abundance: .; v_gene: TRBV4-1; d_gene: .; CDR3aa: CASSQGPGMNTEAFF
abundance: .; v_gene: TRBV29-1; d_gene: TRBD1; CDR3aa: CSVEGTGVNTGELFF
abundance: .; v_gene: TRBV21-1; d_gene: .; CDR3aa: CASSPLRVRNQPQHF
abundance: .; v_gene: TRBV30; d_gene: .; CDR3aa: CAWSVRYSNYGYTF
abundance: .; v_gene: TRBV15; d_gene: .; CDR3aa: CATSREGGKGDNEQFF
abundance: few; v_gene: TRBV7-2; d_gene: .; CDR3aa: CASKKSQGSNQPQHF
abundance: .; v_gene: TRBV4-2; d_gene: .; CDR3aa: CASSQGLRSTGELFF
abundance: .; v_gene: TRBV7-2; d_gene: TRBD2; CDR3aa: CASSLLKREDYEQYF
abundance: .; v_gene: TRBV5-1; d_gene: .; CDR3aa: CASSSRGDWNYGYTF